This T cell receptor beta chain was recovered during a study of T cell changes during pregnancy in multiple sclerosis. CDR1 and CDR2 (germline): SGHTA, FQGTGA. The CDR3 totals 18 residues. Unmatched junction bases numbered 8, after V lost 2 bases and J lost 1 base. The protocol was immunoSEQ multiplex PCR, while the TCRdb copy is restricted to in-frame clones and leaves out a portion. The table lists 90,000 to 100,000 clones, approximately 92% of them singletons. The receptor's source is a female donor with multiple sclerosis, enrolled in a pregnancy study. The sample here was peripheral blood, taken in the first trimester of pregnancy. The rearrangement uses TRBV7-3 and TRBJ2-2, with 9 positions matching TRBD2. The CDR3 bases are TGTGCCAGCAGCTTATGGCCTAGCGGGGAGAAGAACACCGGGGAGCTGTTTTTT. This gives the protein CASSLWPSGEKNTGELFF.